This T cell receptor beta chain was identified in a study of TIL therapy for anti-PD-1-resistant metastatic lung cancer. Study background: Progressing patients received lymphodepletion, expanded TIL infusion and IL-2.

The time point is: pre-treatment sample, taken before nivolumab and TIL therapy. The libraries were made with immunoSEQ v3. Libraries were prepared by immunoSEQ multiplex PCR; TCRdb keeps only in-frame clonotypes and omits some of them. This table has 55,000 to 70,000 clones, more than 75% appearing once. Germline values: CDR1 SGHVS, CDR2 FQNEAQ. V was clipped by 3 bases and J by 0 bases, with 14 bases between them. CDR3 length: 16 amino acids. The sample here was blood, taken at baseline. The J gene is TRBJ1-1, the V gene TRBV7-8; D not certain. The sequence was obtained from a person aged 25-80 years with non-small cell lung cancer. CDR3 loop: CASSLGGRMMNTEAFF. The CDR3, as DNA: TGTGCCAGCAGCTTGGGCGGACGAATGATGAACACTGAAGCTTTCTTT.